This TCR beta chain comes out of a study of early T cells in non-severe SARS-CoV-2 infection. Turning to the study itself: Unpaired chains resulted from sequencing bulk RNA of unsorted whole blood. Study conclusions and caveats: There was a bias toward anti-spike CD8 responses in VDJdb matching, which missed private and CD4 specificities.

Each cDNA molecule carried a unique molecular identifier. A single record per CDR3 protein comes from TCRdb applying MiXCR to the 5' RACE reads. The sample contains under 70,000 distinct CDR3 sequences, roughly 13% of which appear only once. This clonotype was counted at least ten times. No antigen is known for it. Germline V gene data show CDR1 as MDHEN and CDR2 as SYDVKM. Trimming took off 2 bases at V and 1 base at J, with 8 bases between the two ends. The CDR3 is 14 residues long. The origin of this receptor is an adult who was a healthcare worker with PCR-confirmed SARS-CoV-2 infection or an uninfected control (not recorded which). The genes are TRBV28 and TRBJ2-5; D unclear. Specimen: whole blood. CDR3 loop: CASSLGGSQETQYF. The CDR3 DNA follows: TGTGCCAGCAGTTTAGGCGGCAGCCAAGAGACCCAGTACTTC. Combining the CDR3 with reference TRBV28 and TRBJ2-5 gives the whole variable domain DVKVTQSSRYLVKRTGEKVFLECVQDMDHENMFWYRQDPGLGLRLIYFSYDVKMKEKGDIPEGYSVSREKKERFSLILESASTNQTSMYLCASSLGGSQETQYFGPGTRLLVL.